The TCR beta chain under discussion was sequenced for a study of blood T cells in healthy people across ages. Study results and caveats: Bulk PBMC profiling left naive and antigen-experienced comparisons inconclusive. Comparison with aged donors showed that long-lived donors had more naive CD4+ cells and higher diversity.

Trimming removed 5 bases at V and 3 bases at J, with 23 bases between. The CDR3 totals 17 residues. Germline V gene data show CDR1 as SGHTA and CDR2 as FQGNSA. A sample-barcoded 5' primer and a J-beta primer mix were used in a second PCR of about 7 to 12 cycles. Each TCR beta cDNA got a 12-nucleotide random molecular identifier. TCRdb independently ran MiXCR on the 5' RACE reads; one entry per CDR3 protein. The table lists 1.5 million or so distinct CDR3 sequences, 42% of them singletons, with 7.9% in the top ten. This clonotype was seen at least ten times. Its antigen remains unknown. The clonotype comes from a young woman in good health. This chain joins TRBV7-2 and TRBJ2-7; D remains ambiguous. The specimen sequenced was blood. The CDR3 bases are TGTGCCAGCAGCCTACCACCCTCTGGAGTGGGTTTCTACGAGCAGTACTTC. Translating gives CASSLPPSGVGFYEQYF.